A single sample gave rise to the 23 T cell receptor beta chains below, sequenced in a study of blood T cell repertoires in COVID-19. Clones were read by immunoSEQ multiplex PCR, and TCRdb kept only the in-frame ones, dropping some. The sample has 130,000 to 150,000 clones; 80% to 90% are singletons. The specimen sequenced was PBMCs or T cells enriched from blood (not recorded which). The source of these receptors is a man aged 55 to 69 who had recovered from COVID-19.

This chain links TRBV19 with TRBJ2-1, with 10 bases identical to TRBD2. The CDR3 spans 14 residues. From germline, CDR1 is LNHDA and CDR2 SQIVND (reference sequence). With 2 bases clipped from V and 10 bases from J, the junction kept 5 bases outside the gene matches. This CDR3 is CASSIKLAGTEQFF. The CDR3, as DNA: TGTGCCAGTAGTATAAAACTAGCGGGGACCGAGCAGTTCTTC. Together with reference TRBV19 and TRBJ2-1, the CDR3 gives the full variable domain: DGGITQSPKYLFRKEGQNVTLSCEQNLNHDAMYWYRQDPGQGLRLIYYSQIVNDFQKGDIAEGYSVSREKKESFPLTVTSAQKNPTAFYLCASSIKLAGTEQFFGPGTRLTVL.

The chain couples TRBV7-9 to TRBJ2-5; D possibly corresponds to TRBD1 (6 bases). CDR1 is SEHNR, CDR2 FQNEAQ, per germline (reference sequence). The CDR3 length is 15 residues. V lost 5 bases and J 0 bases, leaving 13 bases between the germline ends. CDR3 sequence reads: CASSPAGAYQETQYF. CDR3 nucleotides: TGTGCCAGCAGCCCCGCAGGGGCGTACCAAGAGACCCAGTACTTC.

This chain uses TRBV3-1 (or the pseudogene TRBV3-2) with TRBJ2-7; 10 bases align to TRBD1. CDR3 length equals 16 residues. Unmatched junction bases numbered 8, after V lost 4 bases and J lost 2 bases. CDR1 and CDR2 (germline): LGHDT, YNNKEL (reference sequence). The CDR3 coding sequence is TGTGCCAGCAGCCCCCGACAGGGGGCCTTTCCCTACGAGCAGTACTTC. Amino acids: CASSPRQGAFPYEQYF.

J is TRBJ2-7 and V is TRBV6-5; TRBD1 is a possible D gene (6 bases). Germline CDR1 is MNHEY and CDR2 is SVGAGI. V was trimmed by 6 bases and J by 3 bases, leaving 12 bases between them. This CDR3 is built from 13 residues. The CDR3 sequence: CASSGQLNYEQYF. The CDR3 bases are TGTGCCAGCAGCGGACAGCTAAACTACGAGCAGTACTTC.

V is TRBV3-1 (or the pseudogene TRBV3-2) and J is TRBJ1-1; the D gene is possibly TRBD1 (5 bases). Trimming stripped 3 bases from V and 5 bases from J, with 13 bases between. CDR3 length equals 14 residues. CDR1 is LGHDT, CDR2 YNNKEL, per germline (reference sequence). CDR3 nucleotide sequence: TGTGCCAGCAGCCAGCGAGACCGGGGGACTGAAGCTTTCTTT. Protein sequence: CASSQRDRGTEAFF.

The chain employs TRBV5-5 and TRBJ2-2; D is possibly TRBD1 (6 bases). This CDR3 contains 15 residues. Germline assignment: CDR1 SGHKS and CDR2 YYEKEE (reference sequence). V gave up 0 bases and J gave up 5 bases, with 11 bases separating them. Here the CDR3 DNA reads TGTGCCAGCAGCTTGGACACGGGACATACCGGGGAGCTGTTTTTT. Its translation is CASSLDTGHTGELFF.

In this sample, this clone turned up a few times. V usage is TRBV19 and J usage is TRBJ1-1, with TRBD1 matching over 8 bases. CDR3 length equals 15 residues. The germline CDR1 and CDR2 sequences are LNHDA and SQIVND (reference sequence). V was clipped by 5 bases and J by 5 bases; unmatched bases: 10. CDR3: CASSWTGTGRTEAFF. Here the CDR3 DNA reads TGTGCCAGTAGTTGGACCGGGACAGGTCGAACTGAAGCTTTCTTT.

CDR3 loop: CASGGGIAGDTDTQYF. In DNA, the CDR3 is TGTGCCAGCGGGGGGGGCATAGCGGGCGACACAGATACGCAGTATTTT. The V gene is TRBV4-2, the J gene TRBJ2-3, with a possible D match to TRBD2 (7 bases). V was cut by 8 bases and J by 2 bases, with 20 bases left in between. Per the germline V gene, CDR1 is LGHNA and CDR2 is YNFKEQ. The length of the CDR3 is 16 residues.

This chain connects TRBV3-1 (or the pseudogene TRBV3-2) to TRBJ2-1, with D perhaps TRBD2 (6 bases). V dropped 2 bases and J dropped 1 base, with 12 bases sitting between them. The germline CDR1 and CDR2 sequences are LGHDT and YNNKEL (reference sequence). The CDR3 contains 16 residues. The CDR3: CASSQNPGGSYNEQFF. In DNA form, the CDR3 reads TGTGCCAGCAGCCAAAACCCCGGGGGTTCCTACAATGAGCAGTTCTTC.

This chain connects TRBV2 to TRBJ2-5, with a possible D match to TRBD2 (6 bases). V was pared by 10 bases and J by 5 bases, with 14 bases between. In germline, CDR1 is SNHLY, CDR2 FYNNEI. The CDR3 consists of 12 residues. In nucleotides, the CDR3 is TGTGCCACCCAACGGGAGTTTGAGACCCAGTACTTC. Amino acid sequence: CATQREFETQYF. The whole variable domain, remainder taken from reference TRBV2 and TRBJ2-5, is EPEVTQTPSHQVTQMGQEVILRCVPISNHLYFYWYRQILGQKVEFLVSFYNNEISEKSEIFDDQFSVERPDGSNFTLKIRSTKLEDSAMYFCATQREFETQYFGPGTRLLVL.

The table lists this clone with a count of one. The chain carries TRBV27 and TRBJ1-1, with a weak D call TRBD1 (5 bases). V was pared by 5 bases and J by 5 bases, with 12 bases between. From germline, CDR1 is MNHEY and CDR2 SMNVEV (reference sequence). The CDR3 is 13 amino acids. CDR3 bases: TGTGCCAGCAGTCTTAGGGGTTTTACTGAAGCTTTCTTT. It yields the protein CASSLRGFTEAFF.

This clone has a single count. The CDR3 sequence: CASSVNTNSPLHF. The CDR3 region has the DNA TGTGCCAGCAGCGTCAACACCAATTCACCCCTCCACTTT. The chain uses TRBV5-4 and TRBJ1-6; D is unresolved. Germline CDR1 SGHNT, CDR2 YYREEE (reference sequence). The CDR3 extends over 13 amino acids. The V gene lost 4 bases and the J gene lost 7 bases, with 9 bases spanning the gap.

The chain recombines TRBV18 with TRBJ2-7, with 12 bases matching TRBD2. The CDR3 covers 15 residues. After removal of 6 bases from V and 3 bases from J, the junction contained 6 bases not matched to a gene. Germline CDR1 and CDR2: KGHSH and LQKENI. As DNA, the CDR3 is TGTGCCAGCTCGTCGACTAGCGGGGGTTTCTACGAGCAGTACTTC. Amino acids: CASSSTSGGFYEQYF.

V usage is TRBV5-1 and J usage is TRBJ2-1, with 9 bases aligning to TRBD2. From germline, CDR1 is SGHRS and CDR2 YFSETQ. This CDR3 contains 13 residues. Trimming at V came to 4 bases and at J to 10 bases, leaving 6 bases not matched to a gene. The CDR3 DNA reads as TGCGCCAGCAGCGTTAGCGGGGGACGAGAGCAGTTCTTC. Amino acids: CASSVSGGREQFF.

CDR3 DNA: TGTGCCAGTAGTACCGGACAGGGTGTCGAGACCCAGTACTTC. Translated, it gives CASSTGQGVETQYF. The chain recombines TRBV19 with TRBJ2-5; 8 bases match TRBD1. CDR1 and CDR2 from the germline V gene are LNHDA and SQIVND (reference sequence). The CDR3 has 14 amino acids. The junction had 6 bases not matched to a gene; V was cut back by 4 bases and J by 5 bases.

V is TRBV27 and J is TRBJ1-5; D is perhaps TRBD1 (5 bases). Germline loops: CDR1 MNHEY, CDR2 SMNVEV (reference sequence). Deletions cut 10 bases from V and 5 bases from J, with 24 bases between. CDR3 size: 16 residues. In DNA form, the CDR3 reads TGTGCCACCCCTACGGGCGGGTTTGGGGACTATCAGCCCCAGCATTTT. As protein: CATPTGGFGDYQPQHF.

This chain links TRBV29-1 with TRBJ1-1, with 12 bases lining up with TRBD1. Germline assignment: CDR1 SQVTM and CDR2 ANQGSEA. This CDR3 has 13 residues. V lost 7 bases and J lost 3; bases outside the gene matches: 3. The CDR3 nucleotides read TGCAGCGGGGGACAGGGGGCGGACACTGAAGCTTTCTTT. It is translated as CSGGQGADTEAFF.

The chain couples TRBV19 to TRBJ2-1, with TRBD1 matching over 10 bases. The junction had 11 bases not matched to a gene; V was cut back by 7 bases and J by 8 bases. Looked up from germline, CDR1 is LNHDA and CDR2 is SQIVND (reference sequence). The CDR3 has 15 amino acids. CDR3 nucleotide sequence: TGTGCCAGTACTCTAACGGGACAGGGGATCTATGAGCAGTTCTTC. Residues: CASTLTGQGIYEQFF.

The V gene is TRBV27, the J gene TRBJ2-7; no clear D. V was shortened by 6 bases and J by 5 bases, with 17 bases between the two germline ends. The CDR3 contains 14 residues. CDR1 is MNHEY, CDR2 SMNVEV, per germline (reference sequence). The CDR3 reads CASRALGAADEQYF. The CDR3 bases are TGTGCCAGCAGAGCCCTGGGCGCCGCCGACGAGCAGTACTTC.

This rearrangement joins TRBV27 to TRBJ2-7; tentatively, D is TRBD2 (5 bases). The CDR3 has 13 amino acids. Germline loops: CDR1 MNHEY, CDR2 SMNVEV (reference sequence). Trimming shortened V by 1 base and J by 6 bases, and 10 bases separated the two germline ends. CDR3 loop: CASSLWEKAEQYF. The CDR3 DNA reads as TGTGCCAGCAGTTTATGGGAGAAAGCCGAGCAGTACTTC.

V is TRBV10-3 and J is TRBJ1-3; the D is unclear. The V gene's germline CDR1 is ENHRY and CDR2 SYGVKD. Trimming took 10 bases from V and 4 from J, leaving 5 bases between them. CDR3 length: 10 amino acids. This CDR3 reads CATLGNTIYF. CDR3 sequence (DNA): TGTGCCACCCTAGGAAACACCATATATTTT.

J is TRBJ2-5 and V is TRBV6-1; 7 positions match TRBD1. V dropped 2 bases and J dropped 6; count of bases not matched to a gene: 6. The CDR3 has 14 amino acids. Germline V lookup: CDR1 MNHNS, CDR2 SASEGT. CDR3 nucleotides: TGTGCCAGCAGTGAAAGGGGGCAGGGGCAGACCCAGTACTTC. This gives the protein CASSERGQGQTQYF.

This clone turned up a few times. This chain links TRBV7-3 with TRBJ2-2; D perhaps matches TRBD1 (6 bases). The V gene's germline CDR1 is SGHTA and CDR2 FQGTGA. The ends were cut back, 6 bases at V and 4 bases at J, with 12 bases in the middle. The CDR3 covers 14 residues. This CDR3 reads CASSIDRRTGELFF. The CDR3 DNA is TGTGCCAGCAGTATAGACAGGCGCACCGGGGAGCTGTTTTTT.